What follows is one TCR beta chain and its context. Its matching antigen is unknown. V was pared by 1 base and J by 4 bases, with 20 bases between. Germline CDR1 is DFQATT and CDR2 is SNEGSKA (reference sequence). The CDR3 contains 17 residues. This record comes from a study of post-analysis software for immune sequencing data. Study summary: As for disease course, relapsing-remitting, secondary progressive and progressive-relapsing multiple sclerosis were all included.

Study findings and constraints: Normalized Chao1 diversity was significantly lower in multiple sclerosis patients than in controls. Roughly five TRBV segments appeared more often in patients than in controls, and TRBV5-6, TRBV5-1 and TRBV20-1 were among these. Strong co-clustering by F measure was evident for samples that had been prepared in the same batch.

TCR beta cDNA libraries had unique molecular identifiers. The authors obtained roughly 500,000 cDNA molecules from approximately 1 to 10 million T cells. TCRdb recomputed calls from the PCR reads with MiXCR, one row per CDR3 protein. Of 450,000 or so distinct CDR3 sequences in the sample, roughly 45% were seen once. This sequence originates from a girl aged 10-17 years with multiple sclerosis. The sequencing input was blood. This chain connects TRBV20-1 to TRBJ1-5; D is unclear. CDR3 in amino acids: CSARGVPGSLGNQPQHF. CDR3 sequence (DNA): TGCAGTGCTAGAGGGGTACCGGGTTCACTCGGGAATCAGCCCCAGCATTTT.